These T cell receptor beta chains were read from a single sample in a study of shared clonotypes between healthy human individuals. Sequencing used immunoSEQ multiplex PCR; TCRdb keeps in-frame clones, though not all of them. The table records 2 million to 3 million clones, 90% to 95% of them present only once. The sequenced sample was naive CD4+ T cells from PBMCs. The receptors were sampled from a man aged 18 to 29 in good health. Some clones in this sample may be carry-over from other donors' samples. Both conserved end residues are part of each CDR3. The D gene is left open where the match is weak. A clone size is listed for some rows: how often the clone was seen (once, few, many), or a class if it is expanded.

clone size	D gene	V gene	J gene	CDR3 DNA	CDR3 protein
-	-	TRBV6-5	TRBJ2-2	TGTGCCAGCAAGGGCGCGAACACCGGGGAGCTGTTTTTT	CASKGANTGELFF
-	-	TRBV29-1	TRBJ1-2	TGCAGCGGGGTTGGGGGGAACTATGGCTACACCTTC	CSGVGGNYGYTF
-	-	TRBV7-6	TRBJ2-3	TGTGCCAGCAGCCCCTACCCAGATACGCAGTATTTT	CASSPYPDTQYF
-	TRBD2	TRBV28	TRBJ2-7	TGTGCCAGCAGTCAATCGGGGGGACTGGTTGGCGAGCAGTACTTC	CASSQSGGLVGEQYF
-	TRBD1	TRBV2	TRBJ1-6	TGTGCCAGCAACCGGGGACAGGGAAATTTTAATTCACCCCTCCACTTT	CASNRGQGNFNSPLHF
once	-	TRBV7-3	TRBJ2-5	TGTGCCAGCCGAAAAAGCGGGACAGTGGCAGAGACCCAGTACTTC	CASRKSGTVAETQYF
-	-	TRBV28	TRBJ2-2	TGTGCCAGCAGTGGAGGGGCTCCCGGGGAGCTGTTTTTT	CASSGGAPGELFF
-	-	TRBV7-9	TRBJ2-1	TGTGCCACCCTCAGGGGAAAAAGCTACAATGAGCAGTTCTTC	CATLRGKSYNEQFF
-	-	TRBV9	TRBJ2-3	TGTGCCAGCAGCGTAGGCAGGGTAGAAGATACGCAGTATTTT	CASSVGRVEDTQYF
-	TRBD2	TRBV7-6	TRBJ2-1	TGTGCCAGCAGCTTAGCTTGGGCTAGCGGGGAGGGAGGGTCCTACAATGAGCAGTTCTTC	CASSLAWASGEGGSYNEQFF
-	-	TRBV27	TRBJ2-1	TGTGCCAGCCGCCGGGACCGCACGGGAAATGAGCAGTTCTTC	CASRRDRTGNEQFF
-	-	TRBV2	TRBJ2-4	TGTGCCAGCACAGGGGTTCGTGCCAAAAACATTCAGTACTTC	CASTGVRAKNIQYF
-	TRBD1	TRBV30	TRBJ1-6	TGTGCCTGGAGTGCCTCATCAGGGACAGGGGTAAATTCACCCCTCCACTTT	CAWSASSGTGVNSPLHF
-	-	TRBV7-2	TRBJ1-4	TGTGCCAGCAGCTTAACCATTGGTGAAAAACTGTTTTTT	CASSLTIGEKLFF
-	-	TRBV15	TRBJ2-1	TGTGCCACCAGCAGAGATGAGGAGGAGCAGTTCTTC	CATSRDEEEQFF
-	-	TRBV11-2	TRBJ2-4	TGTGCCAGCAGCTTAGATCAGACTAGAGGCAAAAACATTCAGTACTTC	CASSLDQTRGKNIQYF
-	-	TRBV6-5	TRBJ2-2	TGTGCCAGCAGTTACTGGGGCGGGATGAACACCGGGGAGCTGTTTTTT	CASSYWGGMNTGELFF
-	-	TRBV7-8	TRBJ1-2	TGTGCCAGCAGCTTAGACAGGGAGGATTGGAGTGGCTACACCTTC	CASSLDREDWSGYTF
-	-	TRBV28	TRBJ2-5	TGTGCCAGCGGTCGGGGCATCGTTCAAGAGACCCAGTACTTC	CASGRGIVQETQYF
-	-	TRBV6-5	TRBJ1-2	TGTGCCGCCTCGACTTACTATGGCTACACCTTC	CAASTYYGYTF
-	-	TRBV19	TRBJ1-1	TGTGCCAGTAGTGATTCAGGAGCCGGGGGCCGGAACACTGAAGCTTTCTTT	CASSDSGAGGRNTEAFF
-	TRBD1	TRBV28	TRBJ1-4	TGTGCCAGCACAAGGGGCAGGGGGCGCGAAAAACTGTTTTTT	CASTRGRGREKLFF
-	-	TRBV27	TRBJ2-1	TGTGCCAGCAGTCCCATCGGCGAGGGGAGCAATGAGCAGTTCTTC	CASSPIGEGSNEQFF
-	TRBD2	TRBV30	TRBJ2-1	TGTGCCTGGAGTCCTACGGGACTAGCCGGCTACAATGAGCAGTTCTTC	CAWSPTGLAGYNEQFF
-	-	TRBV7-3	TRBJ2-7	TGTGCCAGCAGCCGGGGACCTCCTAGTCGCTACGAGCAGTACTTC	CASSRGPPSRYEQYF
-	-	TRBV5-6	TRBJ1-2	TGTGCCAGCAGCCGGAAGCCTGACAGTAACTATGGCTACACCTTC	CASSRKPDSNYGYTF